This T cell receptor (beta chain) was observed in a study of T cell responses to AZD1222 COVID-19 vaccine. TCRdb's table, derived via immunoSEQ multiplex PCR, lists solely in-frame clones and lacks some. This table holds 140,000 to 150,000 clones, roughly 90% found once. This TCR came from an adult who received the AZD1222 COVID-19 vaccine. Material: peripheral blood, obtained 28 days after the second AZD1222 dose.

The CDR3 nucleotides are TGCGCCAGCAGCTTGAAACACGTGAGCTCCTATAATTCACCCCTCCACTTT. This encodes CASSLKHVSSYNSPLHF. V gene TRBV5-1 combines with J gene TRBJ1-6; D is unclear. The V gene lost 1 base and the J gene lost 0 bases, with 11 bases spanning the gap. The CDR3 is 17 residues long. Germline V lookup: CDR1 SGHRS, CDR2 YFSETQ.